The rows below give T cell receptor beta chains drawn from one sample of a study of regulatory T cells in long-lasting Graves disease. TCRdb used MiXCR to reprocess the multiplex PCR reads, holding one entry per CDR3 protein. The top ten hold more than 11% of the sample, which has a few hundred thousand distinct CDR3 sequences, 20% seen once. Material: peripheral blood mononuclear cells (PBMCs), obtained at new diagnosis, from a patient treated with antithyroid drugs. The receptors were gathered from a female donor with Graves disease. CDR3s include the opening cysteine and the closing phenylalanine or tryptophan. The order of the fields is D gene, clone size, V gene, J gene, CDR3 length, CDR3 protein, CDR3 DNA. D genes are given only for firm matches. The size of a clone is reported for some rows only, either as once, few or many, or as a class for expanded clones.

D: NA
size: NA
V: TRBV5-4
J: TRBJ2-5
length: 14
CDR3: CASSLVGSRETQYF
DNA: TGTGCCAGCAGCTTGGTTGGTAGTAGAGAGACCCAGTACTTC

D: TRBD2
size: many
V: TRBV7-2
J: TRBJ2-7
length: 15
CDR3: CASIENAGVPYEQYF
DNA: TGTGCCAGCATCGAAAACGCGGGGGTCCCCTACGAGCAGTACTTC

D: TRBD1
size: many
V: TRBV20-1
J: TRBJ2-3
length: 12
CDR3: CSVQGSTDTQYF
DNA: TGCAGTGTACAGGGGAGCACAGATACGCAGTATTTT

D: NA
size: many
V: TRBV29-1
J: TRBJ1-1
length: 13
CDR3: CSVLPGLNSEAFF
DNA: TGCAGCGTGCTTCCAGGGTTGAATAGTGAAGCTTTCTTT

D: TRBD2
size: many
V: TRBV7-2
J: TRBJ2-1
length: 14
CDR3: CASSLLAGDDEQFF
DNA: TGTGCCAGCAGCTTACTAGCGGGAGACGATGAGCAGTTCTTC

D: NA
size: many
V: TRBV6-2/TRBV6-3
J: TRBJ2-1
length: 13
CDR3: CASSVTGYNEQFF
DNA: TGTGCCAGCAGCGTGACAGGATACAATGAGCAGTTCTTC

D: TRBD1
size: few
V: TRBV6-4
J: TRBJ2-1
length: 13
CDR3: CASSVRTGNEQFF
DNA: TGTGCCAGCAGTGTAAGGACAGGGAACGAGCAGTTCTTC

D: NA
size: many
V: TRBV12-3/TRBV12-4
J: TRBJ2-7
length: 13
CDR3: CASSGVLSNEQYF
DNA: TGTGCCAGCAGTGGGGTCCTATCGAACGAGCAGTACTTC

D: NA
size: many
V: TRBV7-9
J: TRBJ2-1
length: 14
CDR3: CASSLAGIYNEQFF
DNA: TGTGCCAGCAGCTTAGCTGGGATCTACAATGAGCAGTTCTTC

D: NA
size: few
V: TRBV7-2
J: TRBJ1-2
length: 12
CDR3: CASSLGRQGYTF
DNA: TGTGCCAGCAGCTTGGGTAGGCAAGGCTACACCTTC